Shown below are 11 T cell receptor beta chains from a single sample sequenced in a study of technical replicates of blood from a few donors. Clones were sequenced by immunoSEQ multiplex PCR, and TCRdb holds only the in-frame ones, with some missing. The sample has just over 80,000 clones, 96% seen once. Sequences were obtained from T cells isolated from PBMCs. Receptors were obtained from a human donor in good health.

The V call is TRBV11-2, the J call TRBJ2-1; no clear D. There are 14 residues in the CDR3. Germline CDR1 reads SGHAT; CDR2 reads FQNNGV. Trimming stripped 1 base from V and 7 bases from J, with 11 bases between. The CDR3 is CASSLVFGVNEQFF. CDR3 in DNA: TGTGCCAGCAGCTTAGTGTTTGGAGTGAATGAGCAGTTCTTC.

V gene TRBV19 combines with J gene TRBJ1-5; 10 positions agree with TRBD1. The CDR3 is 17 amino acids. V trimming: 5 bases; J trimming: 1 base; junction bases outside the gene matches: 8. Germline CDR1 is LNHDA and CDR2 is SQIVND (reference sequence). The CDR3 loop reads CASSFPRDRGSNQPQHF. The CDR3 coding sequence is TGTGCCAGTAGTTTCCCCCGGGACAGGGGCAGCAATCAGCCCCAGCATTTT.

The gene calls are TRBV11-2 and TRBJ1-2; possibly TRBD1 for D (5 bases). CDR1 SGHAT and CDR2 FQNNGV come from the germline V gene. The CDR3 length is 13 residues. The ends were cut back, 1 base at V and 5 bases at J, with 8 bases in the middle. DNA for the CDR3: TGTGCCAGCAGCTTAGGGGGGGTTTATGGCTACACCTTC. It translates to CASSLGGVYGYTF.

The chain is built from TRBV28 and TRBJ2-1; 10 bases are a match to TRBD2. The ends lost 4 bases at V and 3 bases at J; junction bases unmatched: 3. The CDR3 runs to 15 residues. In germline, CDR1 is MDHEN, CDR2 SYDVKM. DNA for the CDR3: TGTGCCAGCAGTTCACTAGCGGGGATCTACAATGAGCAGTTCTTC. This encodes CASSSLAGIYNEQFF.

This chain uses TRBV28 with TRBJ1-5, with D maybe TRBD1 (6 bases). CDR1 is MDHEN, CDR2 SYDVKM, per germline. V was shortened by 6 bases and J by 2 bases, with 14 bases between the two germline ends. The CDR3 length is 15 residues. DNA for the CDR3: TGTGCCAGCAGCTCACAGGGATGGGGCAATCAGCCCCAGCATTTT. This sequence encodes CASSSQGWGNQPQHF.

V gene TRBV2 combines with J gene TRBJ2-7; 9 nucleotides match TRBD1. Germline assignment: CDR1 SNHLY and CDR2 FYNNEI. The junction had 11 bases not matched to a gene; V was cut back by 1 base and J by 7 bases. There are 16 residues in the CDR3. The CDR3 region has the DNA TGTGCCAGCAGTGAAGTTCCGGGGACAGGGTCGGAAGAGCAGTACTTC. It is translated as CASSEVPGTGSEEQYF.

The chain couples TRBV6-6 to TRBJ2-7; 10 bases match TRBD1. The CDR3 is 15 residues long. Germline CDR1 and CDR2: MNHNY and SVGAGI (reference sequence). V gave up 6 bases and J gave up 3 bases; unmatched junction bases: 8. The CDR3 region has the DNA TGTGCCAGCAGCCGTACCGGGACAGGGGACTACGAGCAGTACTTC. It codes for CASSRTGTGDYEQYF.

The J gene is TRBJ2-3, the V gene TRBV28; unclear D gene. Germline V lookup: CDR1 MDHEN, CDR2 SYDVKM. CDR3 size: 13 residues. The V gene lost 10 bases and the J gene lost 2 bases, with 13 bases spanning the gap. CDR3 residues: CATQVVSTDTQYF. For the CDR3, the DNA is TGTGCCACCCAGGTGGTTTCCACAGATACGCAGTATTTT.

The V and J genes are TRBV19 and TRBJ2-7; TRBD2 might be the D (6 bases). CDR1 and CDR2 (germline): LNHDA, SQIVND (reference sequence). V shed 3 bases and J shed 2 bases, with 14 bases lying between them. The CDR3 contains 15 residues. The CDR3 DNA is TGTGCCAGTAGTATGAAAGCGGGTGAGACCTACGAGCAGTACTTC. Translated, it gives CASSMKAGETYEQYF.

The chain has TRBV28 and TRBJ2-7; 7 bases are a match to TRBD1. V trimming: 5 bases; J trimming: 2 bases; junction bases outside the gene matches: 6. Germline V CDR1 and CDR2: MDHEN, SYDVKM. The CDR3 runs 14 residues. CDR3 sequence reads: CASSPGTVPYEQYF. CDR3 nucleotides: TGTGCCAGCAGTCCGGGGACAGTCCCCTACGAGCAGTACTTC.

This chain uses TRBV5-1 with TRBJ1-2; 7 positions agree with TRBD1. Per germline, CDR1 SGHRS and CDR2 YFSETQ. Germline trimming cut 0 bases from V and 4 bases from J; bases unmatched to any gene: 0. The CDR3 consists of 13 residues. CDR3 in DNA: TGCGCCAGCAGCTTGGGGGACAGCTATGGCTACACCTTC. It yields the protein CASSLGDSYGYTF.